These T cell receptor beta chains were read from a single sample in a study of cytomegalovirus exposure and HLA in healthy donors. The protocol was immunoSEQ multiplex PCR, while the TCRdb copy is restricted to in-frame clones and leaves out a portion. The table lists 150,000 to 200,000 clones, 80% of them singletons. Sequences were obtained from PBMCs. Receptors were obtained from a man aged 25-45 years in good health and CMV-seropositive. Each CDR3 is given without its conserved first and last residue.

CDR3: ASTSPRGVQETQY; J: TRBJ2-5; V: TRBV2
CDR3: ASSPLGGSTDTQY; J: TRBJ2-3; V: TRBV9
CDR3: ASSYSWASGNEQF; J: TRBJ2-1; V: TRBV6-5
CDR3: ASSVGQGVYNEQF; J: TRBJ2-1; V: TRBV9
CDR3: ASRNSGLYNEQF; J: TRBJ2-1; V: TRBV6-1
CDR3: ASSNILAGAYNEQF; J: TRBJ2-1; V: TRBV11-3
CDR3: ATSRDGRGRGLADTQY; J: TRBJ2-3; V: TRBV15
CDR3: ASSDVQGSTEAF; J: TRBJ1-1; V: TRBV6-1
CDR3: ASSPLAGGSYNEQF; J: TRBJ2-1; V: TRBV14
CDR3: ASSEDYSGANVLT; J: TRBJ2-6; V: TRBV25-1
CDR3: ASSPDRVGNEQF; J: TRBJ2-1; V: TRBV7-3
CDR3: ASSGQGALNEQF; J: TRBJ2-1; V: TRBV25-1
CDR3: ASTRTGGTQY; J: TRBJ2-5; V: TRBV11-3
CDR3: ASRRRDRGDPYEQY; J: TRBJ2-7; V: TRBV6-6
CDR3: ASSLIAGGYGNEQF; J: TRBJ2-1; V: TRBV7-8
CDR3: ASSLWAGSGNTIY; J: TRBJ1-3; V: TRBV28
CDR3: ASSQHRGEDYGYT; J: TRBJ1-2; V: TRBV7-9
CDR3: AWSDGWDQPQH; J: TRBJ1-5; V: TRBV30
CDR3: SSSHRINEAF; J: TRBJ1-1; V: TRBV7-9
CDR3: ASSLNRANTEAF; J: TRBJ1-1; V: TRBV27
CDR3: ASSSGLHYQAYSYEQY; J: -; V: TRBV28
CDR3: ATRTGTGGYEQY; J: TRBJ2-7; V: TRBV15
CDR3: ASSLDRTGATGYT; J: TRBJ1-2; V: TRBV5-1
CDR3: ASTKAETSYNKQF; J: TRBJ2-1; V: TRBV19
CDR3: ASSSGADTQY; J: TRBJ2-3; V: TRBV7-6
CDR3: SVQTGYGGYNEQF; J: TRBJ2-1; V: TRBV29-1
CDR3: ASSGWTDGNTIY; J: TRBJ1-3; V: TRBV6-6